The next 4 T cell receptor beta chains were all read from a single sample in a study of T cell responses to AZD1222 COVID-19 vaccine. Clones were sequenced by immunoSEQ multiplex PCR, and TCRdb holds only the in-frame ones, with some missing. Among 95,000 to 150,000 clones listed, more than 85% were seen once. This specimen was peripheral blood, taken on day 0 of MenACWY control vaccination. These receptors came from an adult in good health.

CDR3 region: CASSPGIRRGGYTF. The DNA for the CDR3 is TGTGCCAGCAGTCCTGGGATTCGGAGGGGTGGCTACACCTTC. The chain joins TRBV5-4 to TRBJ1-2; D perhaps matches TRBD1 (5 bases). The CDR3 contains 14 residues. V was clipped by 5 bases and J by 7 bases, with 18 bases between them. Per the germline V gene, CDR1 is SGHNT and CDR2 is YYREEE (reference sequence). Full variable domain (rest looked up from reference TRBV5-4 and TRBJ1-2): ETGVTQSPTHLIKTRGQQVTLRCSSQSGHNTVSWYQQALGQGPQFIFQYYREEENGRGNFPPRFSGLQFPNYSSELNVNALELDDSALYLCASSPGIRRGGYTFGSGTRLTVV.

CDR3 sequence: CASTAANTGELFF. For the CDR3, the DNA is TGTGCCAGCACAGCCGCGAACACCGGGGAGCTGTTTTTT. V usage is TRBV6-5 and J usage is TRBJ2-2, with D unresolved. CDR3 length: 13 residues. Between the trimmed V and J ends, which lost 7 bases and 0 bases, there was a span of 6 bases. CDR1 MNHEY and CDR2 SVGAGI come from the germline V gene.

The chain has TRBV6-5 and TRBJ2-7, with D perhaps assigned TRBD1 or TRBD2 (5 bases each). CDR1 is MNHEY and CDR2 is SVGAGI in the germline V gene. The length of the CDR3 is 15 residues. V lost 5 bases, J lost 5 bases, and 19 bases lay in between. CDR3 residues: CASSRGRAVAHEQYF. Here the CDR3 DNA reads TGTGCCAGCAGTCGGGGCCGCGCGGTAGCCCACGAGCAGTACTTC.

The rearrangement uses TRBV9 and TRBJ2-1, with TRBD2 identical over 12 bases. J lost 4 bases, V lost 0 bases, and 2 bases had no gene match. The germline V gene has CDR1 SGDLS and CDR2 YYNGEE. The CDR3 runs to 16 residues. The CDR3 sequence: CASSVGTSGIYNEQFF. CDR3 nucleotide sequence: TGTGCCAGCAGCGTAGGGACTAGCGGGATTTACAATGAGCAGTTCTTC.